What follows are 14 T cell receptor beta chains derived from one specimen sequenced in a study of blood T cell repertoires in COVID-19. Only in-frame clones appear in the TCRdb table, and some are missing; sequencing was by immunoSEQ multiplex PCR. The table has some 350,000 clones, about 90% seen once. Sequenced: PBMCs or T cells enriched from blood (not recorded which). The source of these receptors is a young woman who had recovered from COVID-19.

V and J are TRBV7-6 and TRBJ2-7, with 9 bases matching TRBD1. V lost 1 base, J lost 5 bases, and 6 bases stayed unmatched. This CDR3 region has 15 residues. Germline CDR1 and CDR2: SGHVS and FNYEAQ. The CDR3 loop reads CASSLGQGVSHEQYF. As DNA, the CDR3 is TGTGCCAGCAGCTTAGGACAGGGGGTATCCCACGAGCAGTACTTC. Full variable domain (rest looked up from reference TRBV7-6 and TRBJ2-7): GAGVSQSPRYKVTKRGQDVALRCDPISGHVSLYWYRQALGQGPEFLTYFNYEAQQDKSGLPNDRFSAERPEGSISTLTIQRTEQRDSAMYRCASSLGQGVSHEQYFGPGTRLTVT.

This clone turned up a few times. This sequence joins TRBV2 and TRBJ2-5; D call uncertain. Trimming left V 7 bases short and J 4 bases short, with 13 bases between. CDR3 length equals 13 residues. Germline loops: CDR1 SNHLY, CDR2 FYNNEI. The DNA for the CDR3 is TGTGCCAGCACGTACGCGGTTGGAGAGACCCAGTACTTC. Protein sequence: CASTYAVGETQYF.

This chain links TRBV4-1 with TRBJ2-1; 12 nucleotides align to TRBD2. V lost 6 bases and J lost 0; bases outside the gene matches: 9. The V gene's germline CDR1 is MGHRA and CDR2 YSYEKL. The CDR3 has 18 residues. DNA for the CDR3: TGCGCCAGCAGTGGACTAGCGGGGAAATTGAGCTCCTACAATGAGCAGTTCTTC. This encodes CASSGLAGKLSSYNEQFF.

This chain uses TRBV30 with TRBJ2-3; the match to TRBD1 covers 7 bases. CDR3 length equals 13 residues. The germline V gene encodes CDR1 GTSNPN and CDR2 SVGIG (reference sequence). J was trimmed by 0 bases and V by 7 bases; bases with no gene match: 4. In DNA, the CDR3 is TGTGCCTCGCGACAGGGTAGCACAGATACGCAGTATTTT. Translating gives CASRQGSTDTQYF.

This clone is a singleton in its sample. The chain employs TRBV3-1 (or the pseudogene TRBV3-2) and TRBJ1-4; possibly TRBD1 for D (5 bases). The V gene's germline CDR1 is LGHDT and CDR2 YNNKEL (reference sequence). The CDR3 has 15 amino acids. V lost 1 base, J lost 8 bases, and 14 bases lay in between. DNA for the CDR3: TGTGCCAGCAGCCAAGGCACCCAGGGTTTGGAAAAACTGTTTTTT. Translated: CASSQGTQGLEKLFF.

V is TRBV27 and J is TRBJ1-5, with TRBD1 as a possible D gene (6 bases). Germline loops: CDR1 MNHEY, CDR2 SMNVEV (reference sequence). With 5 bases removed from V and 3 bases from J, the gap between germline ends came to 17 bases. This CDR3 comprises 16 residues. CDR3 sequence (DNA): TGTGCCAGCAGTCCATTTATGGGGGCTGACAATCAGCCCCAGCATTTT. It specifies CASSPFMGADNQPQHF.

The rearrangement uses TRBV7-9 and TRBJ2-7; possible D gene TRBD1, 5 bases. This CDR3 is 18 amino acids long. Germline V gene data show CDR1 as SEHNR and CDR2 as FQNEAQ (reference sequence). V was clipped by 5 bases and J by 5 bases, with 28 bases between them. The CDR3 is CASSQRSGMEFQTHEQYF. The CDR3 bases are TGTGCCAGCAGCCAGAGGTCAGGGATGGAGTTTCAAACCCACGAGCAGTACTTC. The whole variable domain, filled in from reference TRBV7-9 and TRBJ2-7, reads DTGVSQNPRHKITKRGQNVTFRCDPISEHNRLYWYRQTLGQGPEFLTYFQNEAQLEKSRLLSDRFSAERPKGSFSTLEIQRTEQGDSAMYLCASSQRSGMEFQTHEQYFGPGTRLTVT.

The rearrangement joins TRBV6-2 or TRBV6-3 to TRBJ1-1, with D perhaps TRBD1 (6 bases). Trimming removed 5 bases at V and 2 bases at J, with 21 bases between. CDR3 length: 17 amino acids. CDR1 and CDR2 from the germline V gene are MNHEY and SVGEGT. The CDR3 DNA sequence: TGTGCCAGCAGTAGGCCCCCCGAAACAGGGCTCAACACTGAAGCTTTCTTT. This gives the protein CASSRPPETGLNTEAFF.

The chain uses TRBV10-3 and TRBJ1-1, with TRBD1 as a possible D gene (5 bases). Trimming removed 3 bases from V and 1 base from J, with 9 bases in between. CDR3 length: 14 amino acids. Germline lookup yields CDR1 ENHRY and CDR2 SYGVKD. DNA for the CDR3: TGTGCCATCAGTGATTTGGGGGGGAACACTGAAGCTTTCTTT. Protein product: CAISDLGGNTEAFF.

The rearrangement joins TRBV4-1 to TRBJ2-3, with unresolved D. The V and J ends lost 4 bases and 3 bases respectively, with 14 bases between them. CDR1 and CDR2 from the germline V gene are MGHRA and YSYEKL. CDR3 length: 15 residues. The CDR3 nucleotides are TGCGCCAGCAGCCTGGTTAATTTCGGTACAGATACGCAGTATTTT. Encoded protein: CASSLVNFGTDTQYF.

The chain employs TRBV5-1 and TRBJ2-5, with D maybe TRBD2 (6 bases). V was trimmed by 0 bases and J by 1 base, leaving 13 bases between them. Germline-derived CDR1 and CDR2 are SGHRS and YFSETQ. CDR3 length equals 16 residues. CDR3 coding DNA: TGCGCCAGCAGCTTGGGGGTTGGGGGAGGCCAAGAGACCCAGTACTTC. The encoded protein is CASSLGVGGGQETQYF.

CDR3 sequence: CASSQGDRVGAYNEQFF. The CDR3 DNA sequence: TGTGCCAGCAGCCAGGGAGACAGGGTTGGGGCCTACAATGAGCAGTTCTTC. V usage is TRBV4-2 and J usage is TRBJ2-1, with 7 bases aligning to TRBD1. The ends lost 3 bases at V and 2 bases at J; junction bases unmatched: 10. The CDR3 totals 17 residues. Germline V gene data show CDR1 as LGHNA and CDR2 as YNFKEQ.

V gene TRBV4-1 combines with J gene TRBJ1-1; 8 bases are a match to TRBD1. In germline, CDR1 is MGHRA, CDR2 YSYEKL. The CDR3 covers 15 residues. With 4 bases clipped from V and 0 bases from J, the junction kept 4 bases outside the gene matches. The CDR3 reads CASSPLRGLNTEAFF. In nucleotides, the CDR3 is TGCGCCAGCAGCCCCCTCAGGGGGCTGAACACTGAAGCTTTCTTT.

The V call is TRBV6-5, the J call TRBJ2-1; D gene uncertain. The CDR3 length is 14 residues. CDR1 and CDR2 (germline): MNHEY, SVGAGI. Between the trimmed V and J ends, which lost 1 base and 0 bases, there was a span of 4 bases. CDR3 loop: CASSYYSSYNEQFF. For the CDR3, the DNA is TGTGCCAGCAGTTACTATAGCTCCTACAATGAGCAGTTCTTC.